Each of the 11 T cell receptor beta chains below was sequenced from the same sample in a study of blood T cell repertoires in COVID-19. TCRdb's table, derived via immunoSEQ multiplex PCR, lists solely in-frame clones and lacks some. Of under 200,000 clones in the sample, about 86% were seen once. The sequencing input was peripheral blood. The source is a young man with active or convalescent COVID-19.

J is TRBJ1-5 and V is TRBV19, with a possible D match to TRBD1 (5 bases). The CDR3 is made up of 13 amino acids. From germline, CDR1 is LNHDA and CDR2 SQIVND (reference sequence). V was trimmed by 6 bases and J by 5 bases, leaving 11 bases between them. The CDR3 sequence: CASSDDRYQPQHF. DNA for the CDR3: TGTGCCAGTAGCGACGACAGATATCAGCCCCAGCATTTT.

This chain links TRBV5-4 with TRBJ2-3; D might be TRBD2 (6 bases). Germline assignment: CDR1 SGHNT and CDR2 YYREEE (reference sequence). CDR3 length: 15 residues. The germline V and J ends were trimmed by 2 bases and 6 bases, with 16 bases remaining between them. CDR3 DNA: TGTGCCAGCAGCTTCCCGGGGGTAAAGGACGATACGCAGTATTTT. Its translation is CASSFPGVKDDTQYF.

The genes are TRBV4-1 and TRBJ2-7, with 11 bases lining up with TRBD2. CDR1 and CDR2 from the germline V gene are MGHRA and YSYEKL. Germline trimming cut 1 base from V and 0 bases from J; bases unmatched to any gene: 5. The CDR3 loop spans 17 amino acids. CDR3 nucleotides: TGCGCCAGCAGCCAAGGGACTAGCGGGCTTAGCTCCTACGAGCAGTACTTC. This encodes CASSQGTSGLSSYEQYF.

The chain is built from TRBV10-3 and TRBJ2-7; 9 bases line up with TRBD2. The CDR3 has 18 residues. Per the germline V gene, CDR1 is ENHRY and CDR2 is SYGVKD. Trimming cost V 4 bases and J 7 bases; bases outside gene matches: 20. The CDR3 bases are TGTGCCATCAGTGTCCCCAAGGGCGGGGTAGCGGGAGCGCGAGAGCAGTACTTC. This gives the protein CAISVPKGGVAGAREQYF.

This clone was recorded many times. This chain joins TRBV7-9 and TRBJ1-2; 10 bases align to TRBD1. The CDR3 extends over 13 amino acids. Per the germline V gene, CDR1 is SEHNR and CDR2 is FQNEAQ (reference sequence). V was pared by 3 bases and J by 8 bases, with 3 bases of the junction left unmatched. In DNA, the CDR3 is TGTGCCAGCAGCTTGGGGACAGGGGAAGGCTACACCTTC. The encoded protein is CASSLGTGEGYTF.

The V and J genes are TRBV11-2 and TRBJ1-1; possible D gene TRBD1, 6 bases. CDR1 and CDR2 from the germline V gene are SGHAT and FQNNGV. Trimming took 4 bases from V and 1 from J, leaving 10 bases between them. The CDR3 length is 14 residues. CDR3 DNA: TGTGCCAGCAGCTCAGAGGGGGGGAACACTGAAGCTTTCTTT. Its translation: CASSSEGGNTEAFF.

The chain combines TRBV6-1 with TRBJ2-1; TRBD2 aligns across 14 bases. Unmatched junction bases numbered 15, after V lost 2 bases and J lost 9 bases. The CDR3 extends over 19 amino acids. CDR1 and CDR2 (germline): MNHNS, SASEGT. The CDR3 sequence: CASSETRYTTSGGASEQFF. The CDR3 DNA sequence: TGTGCCAGCAGTGAAACACGTTATACGACTAGCGGGGGGGCAAGTGAGCAGTTCTTC.

The chain employs TRBV4-1 and TRBJ2-2; 12 nucleotides align to TRBD2. The germline CDR1 and CDR2 sequences are MGHRA and YSYEKL. V was clipped by 0 bases and J by 5 bases; unmatched bases: 4. This CDR3 is 17 amino acids long. The CDR3 DNA follows: TGCGCCAGCAGCCAAGAAGGACTAGCGGGACTAACCGGGGAGCTGTTTTTT. Encoded protein: CASSQEGLAGLTGELFF.

The chain carries TRBV6-5 and TRBJ1-5; no clear D gene. This CDR3 contains 14 residues. Germline CDR1 MNHEY, CDR2 SVGAGI. Trimming took 6 bases from V and 2 from J, leaving 11 bases between them. The CDR3 nucleotides read TGTGCCAGCAGAGAGTGGCGGGGCAATCAGCCCCAGCATTTT. This translates into CASREWRGNQPQHF.

The chain uses TRBV6-6 and TRBJ2-7; 9 nucleotides match TRBD1. V was clipped by 5 bases and J by 3 bases; unmatched bases: 17. Germline CDR1 and CDR2: MNHNY and SVGAGI (reference sequence). This CDR3 has 18 residues. The CDR3, as DNA: TGTGCCAGCAGTCAACCCTGGGGGGACGACAGGGGGGTCTACGAGCAGTACGTC. Its protein is CASSQPWGDDRGVYEQYV.

This clone was recorded a few times. This chain uses TRBV4-1 with TRBJ1-2; D perhaps matches TRBD1 (5 bases). Per the germline V gene, CDR1 is MGHRA and CDR2 is YSYEKL. The CDR3 totals 14 residues. Trimming stripped 8 bases from V and 2 bases from J, with 15 bases between. The CDR3 sequence is CASGSGGLNYGYTF. The CDR3 DNA follows: TGCGCCAGCGGTTCGGGGGGATTGAACTATGGCTACACCTTC.